This is a list of T cell receptor beta chains from one sample in a study of PD-L1 blockade in urothelial cancer. The protocol was immunoSEQ multiplex PCR, while the TCRdb copy is restricted to in-frame clones and leaves out a portion. This table holds tens of thousands of clones, roughly nine tenths found once. The sequencing here drew on PBMCs, taken around atezolizumab (anti-PD-L1) treatment. The receptors shown here come from a man aged 60-69 years with urothelial cancer. Both conserved end residues are part of each CDR3. A D gene is named only where the DNA matches it firmly. Expanded clones get a size class; other rows say once, few or many, or leave the size out.

>TRBD1|TRBJ1-5|TRBV7-2|NA
TGTGCCAGCAGCGTGACAGGGCTTCAGCCCCAGCATTTT
CASSVTGLQPQHF
>TRBD1|TRBJ2-1|TRBV10-3|NA
TGTGCCATCATGACAGGGGGCGAAGAGCAGTTCTTC
CAIMTGGEEQFF
>NA|TRBJ1-6|TRBV2|NA
TGTGCCAGCACGGGGGAGTATAATTCACCCCTCCACTTT
CASTGEYNSPLHF
>NA|TRBJ2-2|TRBV30|once
TGTGCCTGGAGGACCCAGGCCACCGGGGAGCTGTTTTTT
CAWRTQATGELFF
>NA|TRBJ1-3|TRBV27|NA
TGTGCCAGCAGTTTATCCGGAGGAGGAAACACCATATATTTT
CASSLSGGGNTIYF
>TRBD2|TRBJ2-5|TRBV5-1|NA
TGCGCCAGCAGCCCCAGGATAGCGGGGGGACAAGAGACCCAGTACTTC
CASSPRIAGGQETQYF
>TRBD2|TRBJ2-5|TRBV10-3|NA
TGTGCCACGCAGGGACTAGCGGGGGGTTATGAGACCCAGTACTTC
CATQGLAGGYETQYF
>TRBD2|TRBJ2-1|TRBV11-2|NA
TGTGCCAGCAGCAAAACTAGCGGAACCTACAATGAGCAGTTCTTC
CASSKTSGTYNEQFF
>NA|TRBJ1-1|TRBV30|NA
TGTGCCTGGGGGCAGCTCCCAGGGACTGAAGCTTTCTTT
CAWGQLPGTEAFF
>NA|TRBJ1-4|TRBV13|once
TGTGCCAGCAGCTTTAGGGGTGTAGAAAAACTGTTTTTT
CASSFRGVEKLFF
>NA|TRBJ2-7|TRBV10-1|NA
TGCGCCAGCAGTGAGTCCCCCACTCGCGAGCAGTACTTC
CASSESPTREQYF
>NA|TRBJ2-1|TRBV10-1|NA
TGCGCCAGCAGTGAGTTGCCGGGAGCCTACAATGAGCAGTTCTTC
CASSELPGAYNEQFF
>TRBD1|TRBJ1-2|TRBV5-5|NA
TGTGCCAGCAGCTTGGACTCTCCCCGACAGGGTTACACCTTC
CASSLDSPRQGYTF
>NA|TRBJ1-2|TRBV19|few
TGTGCCAGTAGCCCGGGACTCGGGGATATAGGAGGCTATGGCTACACCTTC
CASSPGLGDIGGYGYTF
>TRBD1|TRBJ1-4|TRBV5-8|NA
TGTGCCAGCAGCCTCGGACAGGCAAATTCCGAAAAACTGTTTTTT
CASSLGQANSEKLFF
>TRBD2|TRBJ2-2|TRBV2|NA
TGTGCCAGCAGGCCCGGACTAGCGGGGGGCACCGGGGAGCTGTTTTTT
CASRPGLAGGTGELFF
>NA|TRBJ1-6|TRBV11-2|NA
TGTGCCAGCAGCTTAGGGGGGGTCATTAATTCACCCCTCCACTTT
CASSLGGVINSPLHF
>TRBD1|TRBJ2-7|TRBV7-9|NA
TGTGCCAGCAGTAGGGACAGGGGCTACGAGCAGTACTTC
CASSRDRGYEQYF
>TRBD2|TRBJ2-5|TRBV9|NA
TGTGCCAGCAGCGTAGAAGGTAGCGGGGGGGCGGCCCGCGGAGAGACCCAGTACTTC
CASSVEGSGGAARGETQYF
>TRBD1|TRBJ1-5|TRBV30|NA
TGTGCCTGGAGTACCCAGGGGGCCCAGCCCCAGCATTTT
CAWSTQGAQPQHF
>TRBD1|TRBJ2-7|TRBV18|NA
TGTGCCAGCTCACCACGGGGACAGTTATACGAGCAGTACTTC
CASSPRGQLYEQYF
>NA|TRBJ1-2|TRBV5-1|NA
TGCGCCAGCAGCTTGAGTCCGGCAGGCGCTAACTATGGCTACACCTTC
CASSLSPAGANYGYTF
>NA|TRBJ1-5|TRBV6-6|NA
TGTGCCAGCACCCACCGGGGGGCGGGTCAGCCCCAGCATTTT
CASTHRGAGQPQHF
>TRBD2|TRBJ2-4|TRBV5-3|NA
TGTGCCAGAAGCTTTTTCGGGGTAGCGGGGGTCAAAAACATTCAGTACTTC
CARSFFGVAGVKNIQYF
>TRBD2|TRBJ2-5|TRBV7-3|NA
TGTGCCAGCAGCTTAATAGGCGGGGGGGCCCAAGAGACCCAGTACTTC
CASSLIGGGAQETQYF
>TRBD1|TRBJ1-2|TRBV19|NA
TGTGCCAGTAGTAGACAGGGGAACAGCTATGGCTACACCTTC
CASSRQGNSYGYTF
>TRBD1|TRBJ1-6|TRBV19|NA
TGTGCCAGTAGAACAGGGGGCTATAATTCACCCCTCCACTTT
CASRTGGYNSPLHF
>NA|TRBJ1-4|TRBV5-4|NA
TGTGCCAGCAGCCGACCGGGGGATGAAAAACTGTTTTTT
CASSRPGDEKLFF
>NA|TRBJ1-6|TRBV18|NA
TGTGCCAGCTCACCAATGACAGTTTCCTCCTATAATTCACCCCTCCACTTT
CASSPMTVSSYNSPLHF
>NA|TRBJ1-5|TRBV19|few
TGTGCCAGTAGTATAGAACAGGACAGCTATCAGCCCCAGCATTTT
CASSIEQDSYQPQHF
>NA|TRBJ1-6|TRBV6-5|NA
TGTGCCAGCAGTTACTCGTTGGACACCAATTCACCCCTCCACTTT
CASSYSLDTNSPLHF
>NA|TRBJ2-3|TRBV4-3|NA
TGCGCCAGCAGAAAGGGGGTTGAAGTCGATACGCAGTATTTT
CASRKGVEVDTQYF
>NA|TRBJ2-6|TRBV5-8|NA
TGTGCCAGCAGCTTGGACAGGGGAGGCTCTGGGGCCAACGTCCTGACTTTC
CASSLDRGGSGANVLTF
>TRBD1|TRBJ1-5|TRBV4-2|few
TGTGCCAGCAGCCAACAGGGGGCCTTTCAGCCCCAGCATTTT
CASSQQGAFQPQHF
>TRBD1|TRBJ1-6|TRBV6-6|NA
TGTGCCAGCAAGGGACAGGGTAATTCACCCCTCCACTTT
CASKGQGNSPLHF
>TRBD1|TRBJ1-1|TRBV30|once
TGTGCCTGGAGTACGGGACAGACCTACACTGAAGCTTTCTTT
CAWSTGQTYTEAFF
>TRBD1|TRBJ2-3|TRBV7-3|NA
TGTGCCAGCAGCTCACAGGGGTTAGGCACAGATACGCAGTATTTT
CASSSQGLGTDTQYF
>TRBD2|TRBJ2-3|TRBV7-2|NA
TGTGCCAGCAGCCCGCGATCAAAGCGGGGACTCCCCACAGATACGCAGTATTTT
CASSPRSKRGLPTDTQYF
>TRBD1|TRBJ2-1|TRBV5-4|NA
TGTGCCAGCAGCCAGGACAGGGGCCCCTACAATGAGCAGTTCTTC
CASSQDRGPYNEQFF
>TRBD1|TRBJ2-7|TRBV7-9|NA
TGTGCCAGCAGCTACTCCGGGACAGGGGGCTTCGAGCAGTACTTC
CASSYSGTGGFEQYF
>NA|TRBJ1-3|TRBV9|NA
TGTGCCAGCAGCGTAGGGAGCTCTGGAAACACCATATATTTT
CASSVGSSGNTIYF
>NA|TRBJ2-6|TRBV14|NA
TGTGCCAGCAGCCAAGGAAGATTAGTCAGGGGAAGTTCTGGGGCCAACGTCCTGACTTTC
CASSQGRLVRGSSGANVLTF
>TRBD1|TRBJ1-1|TRBV27|once
TGTGCCAGCAGGACAAGGTGGGGGGCAGGGGGGCTAAACACTGAAGCTTTCTTT
CASRTRWGAGGLNTEAFF
>NA|TRBJ1-4|TRBV5-5|few
TGTGCCAGCAGCTTGGGGGCTTCGGGGTCTGGTGAAAAACTGTTTTTT
CASSLGASGSGEKLFF
>TRBD2|TRBJ2-3|TRBV28|NA
TGTGCCAGCAGCACCGATAGGACTAGCGGGGGGACAGATACGCAGTATTTT
CASSTDRTSGGTDTQYF
>NA|TRBJ2-1|TRBV19|NA
TGTGCCAGTAGTATTGACTCCCCATGGGATGAGCAGTTCTTC
CASSIDSPWDEQFF
>NA|TRBJ1-1|TRBV18|once
TGTGCCAGCTCACCACCTGAGTGGGAAGCTTTCTTT
CASSPPEWEAFF
>TRBD1|TRBJ1-1|TRBV11-2|NA
TGTGCCAGCAGCTTTGGGGGACAGGGGAACACTGAAGCTTTCTTT
CASSFGGQGNTEAFF
>TRBD2|TRBJ2-7|TRBV7-2|NA
TGTGCCAGCAGCTCCCTAGCGGGGGGGACCTACGAGCAGTACTTC
CASSSLAGGTYEQYF
>NA|TRBJ2-2|TRBV2|NA
TGTGCCAGCAGCCCCAGGGAAACCGGGGAGCTGTTTTTT
CASSPRETGELFF